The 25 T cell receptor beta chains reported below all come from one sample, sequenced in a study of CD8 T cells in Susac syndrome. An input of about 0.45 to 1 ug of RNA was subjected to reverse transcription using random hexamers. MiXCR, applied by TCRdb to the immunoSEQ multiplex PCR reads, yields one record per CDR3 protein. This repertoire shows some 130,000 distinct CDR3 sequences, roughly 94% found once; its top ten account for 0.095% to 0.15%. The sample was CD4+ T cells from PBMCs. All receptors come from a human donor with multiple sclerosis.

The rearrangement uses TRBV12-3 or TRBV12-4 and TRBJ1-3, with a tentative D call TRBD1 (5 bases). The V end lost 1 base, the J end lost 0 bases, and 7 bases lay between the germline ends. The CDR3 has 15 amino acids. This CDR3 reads CASSLGGDSGNTIYF. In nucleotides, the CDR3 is TGTGCCAGCAGTTTAGGGGGGGACTCTGGAAACACCATATATTTT.

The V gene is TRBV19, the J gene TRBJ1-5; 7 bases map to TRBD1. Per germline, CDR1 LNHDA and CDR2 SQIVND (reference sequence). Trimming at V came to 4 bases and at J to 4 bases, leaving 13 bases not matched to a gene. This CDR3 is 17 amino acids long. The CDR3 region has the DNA TGTGCCAGTAGTACCCCGACAGGGCAGCGAGAAAATCAGCCCCAGCATTTT. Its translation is CASSTPTGQRENQPQHF.

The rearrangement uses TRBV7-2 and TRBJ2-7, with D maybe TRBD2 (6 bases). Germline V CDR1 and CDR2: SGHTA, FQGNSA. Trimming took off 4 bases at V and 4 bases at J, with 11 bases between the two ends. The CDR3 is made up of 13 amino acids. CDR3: CASSSMSGYEQYF. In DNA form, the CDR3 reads TGTGCCAGCAGCTCAATGAGCGGGTACGAGCAGTACTTC.

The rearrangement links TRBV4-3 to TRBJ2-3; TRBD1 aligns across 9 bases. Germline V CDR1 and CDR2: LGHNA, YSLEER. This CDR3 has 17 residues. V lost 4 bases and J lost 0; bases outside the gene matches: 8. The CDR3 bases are TGCGCCAGCAGCCGCCATCGACAGGGGGGTAGCACAGATACGCAGTATTTT. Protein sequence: CASSRHRQGGSTDTQYF.

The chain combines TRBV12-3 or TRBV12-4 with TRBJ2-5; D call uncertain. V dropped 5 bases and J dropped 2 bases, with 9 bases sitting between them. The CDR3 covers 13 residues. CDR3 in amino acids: CASSRGRQETQYF. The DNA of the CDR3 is TGTGCCAGCAGTAGAGGACGACAAGAGACCCAGTACTTC.

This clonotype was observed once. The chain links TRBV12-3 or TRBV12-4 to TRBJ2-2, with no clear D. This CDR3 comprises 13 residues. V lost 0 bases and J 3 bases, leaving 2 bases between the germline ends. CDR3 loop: CASSLADTGELFF. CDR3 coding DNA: TGTGCCAGCAGTTTAGCCGACACCGGGGAGCTGTTTTTT.

CDR3 residues: CASGGHPSNTGELFF. The CDR3 DNA reads as TGTGCCAGTGGGGGACACCCCAGTAACACCGGGGAGCTGTTTTTT. V is TRBV2 and J is TRBJ2-2, with TRBD1 as a possible D gene (6 bases). V was clipped by 9 bases and J by 2 bases, with 16 bases between them. The CDR3 is 15 amino acids. CDR1 is SNHLY, CDR2 FYNNEI, per germline.

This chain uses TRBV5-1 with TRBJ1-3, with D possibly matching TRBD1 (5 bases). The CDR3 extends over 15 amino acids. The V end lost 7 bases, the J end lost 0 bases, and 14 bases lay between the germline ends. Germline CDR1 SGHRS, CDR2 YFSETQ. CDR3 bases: TGCGCCAGCCAAGATACAGGAATCTCTGGAAACACCATATATTTT. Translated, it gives CASQDTGISGNTIYF.

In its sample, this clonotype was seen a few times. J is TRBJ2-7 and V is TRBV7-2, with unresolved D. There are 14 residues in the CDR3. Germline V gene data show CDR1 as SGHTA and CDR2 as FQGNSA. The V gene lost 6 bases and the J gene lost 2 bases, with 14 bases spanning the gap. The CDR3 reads CASSLTSNTYEQYF. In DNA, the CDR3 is TGTGCCAGCAGTCTAACCAGCAACACCTACGAGCAGTACTTC. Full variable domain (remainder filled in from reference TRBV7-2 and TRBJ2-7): GAGVSQSPSNKVTEKGKDVELRCDPISGHTALYWYRQSLGQGLEFLIYFQGNSAPDKSGLPSDRFSAERTGGSVSTLTIQRTQQEDSAVYLCASSLTSNTYEQYFGPGTRLTVT.

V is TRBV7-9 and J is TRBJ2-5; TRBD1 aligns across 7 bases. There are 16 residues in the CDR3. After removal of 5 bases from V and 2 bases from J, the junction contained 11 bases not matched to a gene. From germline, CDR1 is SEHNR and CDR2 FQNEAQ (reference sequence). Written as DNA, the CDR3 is TGTGCCAGCAGCCCCGGGGAGACAGGGACGCAAGAGACCCAGTACTTC. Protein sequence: CASSPGETGTQETQYF.

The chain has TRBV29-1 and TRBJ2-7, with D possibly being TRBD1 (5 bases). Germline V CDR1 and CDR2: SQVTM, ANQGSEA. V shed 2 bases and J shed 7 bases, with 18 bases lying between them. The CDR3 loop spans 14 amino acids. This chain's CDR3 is CSVERGSAGREQYF. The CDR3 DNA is TGCAGCGTTGAAAGAGGATCAGCAGGGCGGGAGCAGTACTTC.

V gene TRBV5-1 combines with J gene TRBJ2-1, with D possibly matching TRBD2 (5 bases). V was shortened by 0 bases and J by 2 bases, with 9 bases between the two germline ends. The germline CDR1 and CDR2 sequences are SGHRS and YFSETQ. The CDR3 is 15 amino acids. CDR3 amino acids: CASSLDGKPYNEQFF. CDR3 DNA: TGCGCCAGCAGCTTGGACGGGAAACCCTACAATGAGCAGTTCTTC.

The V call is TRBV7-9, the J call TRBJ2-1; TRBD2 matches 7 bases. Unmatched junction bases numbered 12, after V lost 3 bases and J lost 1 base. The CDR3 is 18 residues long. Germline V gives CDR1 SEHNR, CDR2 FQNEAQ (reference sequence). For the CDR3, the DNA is TGTGCCAGCAGCTTCGGGGTTGGCGGGAGCATTTCCTACAATGAGCAGTTCTTC. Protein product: CASSFGVGGSISYNEQFF.

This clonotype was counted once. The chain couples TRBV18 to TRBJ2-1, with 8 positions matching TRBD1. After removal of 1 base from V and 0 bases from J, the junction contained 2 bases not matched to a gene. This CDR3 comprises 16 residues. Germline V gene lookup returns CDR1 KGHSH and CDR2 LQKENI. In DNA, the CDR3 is TGTGCCAGCTCACCACACGGACAGGGCTCCTACAATGAGCAGTTCTTC. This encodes CASSPHGQGSYNEQFF. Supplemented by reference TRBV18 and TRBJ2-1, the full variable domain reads NAGVMQNPRHLVRRRGQEARLRCSPMKGHSHVYWYRQLPEEGLKFMVYLQKENIIDESGMPKERFSAEFPKEGPSILRIQQVVRGDSAAYFCASSPHGQGSYNEQFFGPGTRLTVL.

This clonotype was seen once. CDR3 in DNA: TGCGCCAGCAGCTTGATAGGGTCCGGGGAGCTGTTTTTT. Its protein is CASSLIGSGELFF. The rearrangement joins TRBV5-1 to TRBJ2-2; D is undetermined. This CDR3 comprises 13 residues. Per germline, CDR1 SGHRS and CDR2 YFSETQ. Between the trimmed V and J ends, which lost 1 base and 6 bases, there was a span of 7 bases.

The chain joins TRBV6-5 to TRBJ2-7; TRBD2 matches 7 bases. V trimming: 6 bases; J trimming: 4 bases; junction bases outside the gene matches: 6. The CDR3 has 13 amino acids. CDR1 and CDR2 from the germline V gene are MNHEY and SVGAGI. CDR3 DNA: TGTGCCAGCAGGAGGGAGGGCTTGTACGAGCAGTACTTC. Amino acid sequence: CASRREGLYEQYF.

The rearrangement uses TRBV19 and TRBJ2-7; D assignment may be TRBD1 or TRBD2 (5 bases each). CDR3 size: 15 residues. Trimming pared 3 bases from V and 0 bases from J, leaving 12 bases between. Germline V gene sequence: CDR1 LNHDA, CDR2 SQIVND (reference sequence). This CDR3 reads CASSIGAGSSYEQYF. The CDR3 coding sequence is TGTGCCAGTAGTATTGGGGCAGGGAGCTCCTACGAGCAGTACTTC.

Written as DNA, the CDR3 is TGCAGCGCAAACGTGAGGAACTATGGCTACACCTTC. Its translation: CSANVRNYGYTF. V is TRBV29-1 and J is TRBJ1-2; no firm D call. Trimming shortened V by 7 bases and J by 2 bases, and 11 bases separated the two germline ends. Germline lookup yields CDR1 SQVTM and CDR2 ANQGSEA. The CDR3 is 12 residues long. Together with reference TRBV29-1 and TRBJ1-2, the CDR3 gives the full variable domain: SAVISQKPSRDICQRGTSLTIQCQVDSQVTMMFWYRQQPGQSLTLIATANQGSEATYESGFVIDKFPISRPNLTFSTLTVSNMSPEDSSIYLCSANVRNYGYTFGSGTRLTVV.

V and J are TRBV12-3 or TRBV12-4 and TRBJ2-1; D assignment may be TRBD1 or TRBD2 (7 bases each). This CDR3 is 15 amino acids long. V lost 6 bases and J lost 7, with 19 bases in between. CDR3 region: CASSPGRGGKNEQFF. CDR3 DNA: TGTGCCAGCAGCCCCGGCAGGGGGGGAAAGAATGAGCAGTTCTTC.

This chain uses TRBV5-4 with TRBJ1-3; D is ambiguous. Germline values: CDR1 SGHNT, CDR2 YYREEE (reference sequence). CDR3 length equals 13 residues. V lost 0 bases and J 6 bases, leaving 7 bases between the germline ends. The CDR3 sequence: CASSLAGSNTIYF. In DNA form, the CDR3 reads TGTGCCAGCAGCTTGGCCGGTTCAAACACCATATATTTT.

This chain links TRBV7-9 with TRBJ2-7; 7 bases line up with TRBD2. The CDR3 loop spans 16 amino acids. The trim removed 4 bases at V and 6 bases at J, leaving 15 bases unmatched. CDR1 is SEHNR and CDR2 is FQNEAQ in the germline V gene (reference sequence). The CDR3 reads CASSSYSSGNNFEQYF. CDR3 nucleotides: TGTGCCAGCAGCTCATACTCTAGCGGAAACAATTTCGAGCAGTACTTC.

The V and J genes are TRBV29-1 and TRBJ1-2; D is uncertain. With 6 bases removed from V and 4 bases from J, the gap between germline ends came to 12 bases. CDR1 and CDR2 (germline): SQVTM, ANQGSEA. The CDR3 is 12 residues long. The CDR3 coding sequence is TGCAGCGTCGAGGGCAGTTTCTATGGCTACACCTTC. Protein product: CSVEGSFYGYTF. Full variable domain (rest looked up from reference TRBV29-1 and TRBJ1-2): SAVISQKPSRDICQRGTSLTIQCQVDSQVTMMFWYRQQPGQSLTLIATANQGSEATYESGFVIDKFPISRPNLTFSTLTVSNMSPEDSSIYLCSVEGSFYGYTFGSGTRLTVV.

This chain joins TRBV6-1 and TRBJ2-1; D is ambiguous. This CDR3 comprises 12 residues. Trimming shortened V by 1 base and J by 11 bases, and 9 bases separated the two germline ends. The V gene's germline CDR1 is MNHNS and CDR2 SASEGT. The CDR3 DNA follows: TGTGCCAGCAGTGAAGAAGGCCGGCAGCAGTTCTTC. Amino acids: CASSEEGRQQFF.

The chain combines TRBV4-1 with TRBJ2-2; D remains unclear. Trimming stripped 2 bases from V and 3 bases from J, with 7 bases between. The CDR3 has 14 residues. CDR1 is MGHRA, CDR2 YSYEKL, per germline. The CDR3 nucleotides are TGCGCCAGCAGCCAACTCTCTTACACCGGGGAGCTGTTTTTT. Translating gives CASSQLSYTGELFF.

CDR3 in DNA: TGCGCCAGCAGCCAGTGGGGGCAAAATGAGCAGTTCTTC. It encodes CASSQWGQNEQFF. The chain joins TRBV4-3 to TRBJ2-1, with a weak D call TRBD1 (6 bases). V lost 3 bases and J 7 bases, leaving 10 bases between the germline ends. The CDR3 length is 13 residues. Looked up from germline, CDR1 is LGHNA and CDR2 is YSLEER.